Reported below is one TCR beta chain. Its target is unknown. Using its own MiXCR run on the 5' RACE reads, TCRdb lists one record per CDR3 protein. Among more than 350,000 distinct CDR3 sequences, around 21% were seen once, and the ten largest hold under 15%. The CDR3 has 15 residues. The germline gives CDR1 DFQATT, CDR2 SNEGSKA (reference sequence). V shed 6 bases and J shed 2 bases, with 18 bases lying between them. The record originates from a study of T-cell memory formation after mild COVID-19. The study, taken as a whole, reports: Within pre-infection memory, some responding clones were found, suggesting cross-reactive memory joined.

Sequencing was carried out using PBMCs or a T cell subset sorted from them (not recorded which). The TCR originated in an adult woman who had mild COVID-19 (a few samples of this study predate the infection). Cell type and time point are not known. V is TRBV20-1 and J is TRBJ2-3; D is undetermined. The CDR3, as DNA: TGCAGTGCAAAGGAGTTAACAACAAACACAGATACGCAGTATTTT. It is translated as CSAKELTTNTDTQYF.